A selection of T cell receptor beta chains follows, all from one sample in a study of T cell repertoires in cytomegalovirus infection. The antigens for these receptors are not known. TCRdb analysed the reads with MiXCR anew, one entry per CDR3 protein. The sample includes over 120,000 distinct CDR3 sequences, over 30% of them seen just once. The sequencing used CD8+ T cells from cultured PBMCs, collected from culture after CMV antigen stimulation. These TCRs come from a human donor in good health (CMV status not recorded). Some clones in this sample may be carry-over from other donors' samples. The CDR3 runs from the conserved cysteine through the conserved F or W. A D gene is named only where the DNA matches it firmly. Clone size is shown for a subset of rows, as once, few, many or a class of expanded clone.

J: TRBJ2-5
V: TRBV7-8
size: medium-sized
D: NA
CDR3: CASSLDGTGAQYF
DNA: TGTGCCAGCAGCTTAGATGGCACCGGGGCCCAGTACTTC

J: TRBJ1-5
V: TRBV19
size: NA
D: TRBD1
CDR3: CASSGTGVWKPQHF
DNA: TGTGCCAGTAGTGGGACAGGGGTTTGGAAGCCCCAGCATTTT

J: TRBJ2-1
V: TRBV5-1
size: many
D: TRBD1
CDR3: CASSLIGTDPNEQFF
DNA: TGCGCCAGCAGCTTAATAGGGACAGATCCCAATGAGCAGTTCTTC

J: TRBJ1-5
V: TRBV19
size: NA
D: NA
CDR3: CASKSGMASNQPQHF
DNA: TGTGCCAGTAAATCGGGAATGGCTAGCAATCAGCCCCAGCATTTT

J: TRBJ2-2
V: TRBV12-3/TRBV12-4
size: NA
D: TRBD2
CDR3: CASSHPLAGDNTGELFF
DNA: TGTGCCAGCAGCCACCCACTAGCGGGGGATAACACCGGGGAGCTGTTTTTT

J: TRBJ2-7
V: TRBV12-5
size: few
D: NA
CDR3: CASGLYTGEQYF
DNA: TGTGCTAGTGGTTTGTATACAGGCGAGCAGTACTTC

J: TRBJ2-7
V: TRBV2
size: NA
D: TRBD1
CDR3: CASSDRATYEQYF
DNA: TGTGCCAGCTCGGACAGGGCAACCTACGAGCAGTACTTC

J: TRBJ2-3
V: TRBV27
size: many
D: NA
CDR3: CASSRTGPHTDTQYF
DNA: TGTGCCAGCAGTCGTACAGGACCCCACACAGATACGCAGTATTTT

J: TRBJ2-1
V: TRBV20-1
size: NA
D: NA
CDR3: CSARALLSGRTNEQFF
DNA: TGCAGTGCTAGAGCGTTACTGTCGGGGAGGACCAATGAGCAGTTCTTC

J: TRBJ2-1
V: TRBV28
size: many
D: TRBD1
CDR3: CASSSPPDRAQNEQFF
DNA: TGTGCCAGCAGTTCCCCCCCGGACAGGGCTCAGAATGAGCAGTTCTTC

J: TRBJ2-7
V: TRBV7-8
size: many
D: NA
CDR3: CASSREETYEQYF
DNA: TGTGCCAGCAGCCGTGAAGAAACCTACGAGCAGTACTTC

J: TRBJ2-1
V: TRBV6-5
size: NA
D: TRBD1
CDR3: CASSQTGSHNEQFF
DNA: TGTGCCAGCAGTCAGACAGGGAGCCACAATGAGCAGTTCTTC

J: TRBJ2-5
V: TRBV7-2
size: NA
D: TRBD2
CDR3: CASSQRASGGLGETQYF
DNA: TGTGCCAGCAGCCAAAGGGCTAGCGGGGGCCTAGGAGAGACCCAGTACTTC

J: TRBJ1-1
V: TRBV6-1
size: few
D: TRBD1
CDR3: CASSSDRVNTEAFF
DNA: TGTGCCAGCAGCTCCGACAGGGTGAACACTGAAGCTTTCTTT

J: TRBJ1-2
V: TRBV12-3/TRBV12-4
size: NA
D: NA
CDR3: CASSENPGYGYTF
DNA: TGTGCCAGCAGTGAAAATCCAGGGTATGGCTACACCTTC

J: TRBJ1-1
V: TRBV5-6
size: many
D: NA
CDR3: CASSYTTENTEAFF
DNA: TGTGCCAGCAGCTATACGACAGAGAACACTGAAGCTTTCTTT

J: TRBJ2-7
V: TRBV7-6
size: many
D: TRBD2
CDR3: CASSQWTSGDAYEQYF
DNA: TGTGCCAGCAGCCAGTGGACTAGCGGGGATGCCTACGAGCAGTACTTC

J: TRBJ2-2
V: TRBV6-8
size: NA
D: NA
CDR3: CASSYSRTTGELFF
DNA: TGTGCCAGCAGTTACTCTAGGACAACCGGGGAGCTGTTTTTT

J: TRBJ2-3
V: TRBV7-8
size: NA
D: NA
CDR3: CASSPDWGQDTQYF
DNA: TGTGCCAGCAGCCCAGATTGGGGGCAAGATACGCAGTATTTT

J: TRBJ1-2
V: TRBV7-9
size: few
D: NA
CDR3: CASSLVPTDPMEGYTF
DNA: TGTGCCAGCAGCTTAGTTCCCACGGATCCGATGGAGGGCTACACCTTC

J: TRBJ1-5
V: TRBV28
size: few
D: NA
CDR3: CASSFNVGNQPQHF
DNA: TGTGCCAGCAGTTTTAACGTGGGCAATCAGCCCCAGCATTTT

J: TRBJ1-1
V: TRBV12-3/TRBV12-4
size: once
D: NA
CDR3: CASRLGRKGTEAFF
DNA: TGTGCCAGCAGACTGGGACGAAAAGGTACTGAAGCTTTCTTT

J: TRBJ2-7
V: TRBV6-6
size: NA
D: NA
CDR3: CASSYFRPSGTTYPYEQYF
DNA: TGTGCCAGCAGTTACTTCAGACCATCCGGGACAACCTATCCTTACGAGCAGTACTTC

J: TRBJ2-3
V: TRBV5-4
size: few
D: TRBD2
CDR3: CASSLLAGALDTQYF
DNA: TGTGCCAGCAGCTTACTAGCGGGGGCGTTAGATACGCAGTATTTT

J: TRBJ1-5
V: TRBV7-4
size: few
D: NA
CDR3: CASSPPGWADQPQHF
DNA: TGTGCCAGCAGCCCCCCAGGGTGGGCCGATCAGCCCCAGCATTTT

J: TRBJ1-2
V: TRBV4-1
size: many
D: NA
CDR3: CASSQLPTADGAGYTF
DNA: TGCGCCAGCAGCCAACTCCCGACAGCTGACGGGGCTGGCTACACCTTC

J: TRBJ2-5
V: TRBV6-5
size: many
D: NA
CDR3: CASSYPGRGETQYF
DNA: TGTGCCAGCAGTTACCCGGGCCGAGGGGAGACCCAGTACTTC

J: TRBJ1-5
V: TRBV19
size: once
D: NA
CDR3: CASSMFDSSNQPQHF
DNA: TGTGCCAGTAGTATGTTCGACAGCAGCAATCAGCCCCAGCATTTT

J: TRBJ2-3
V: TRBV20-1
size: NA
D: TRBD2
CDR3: CSAKDGTRNGDTQYF
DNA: TGCAGTGCCAAGGATGGGACTAGAAATGGAGATACGCAGTATTTT

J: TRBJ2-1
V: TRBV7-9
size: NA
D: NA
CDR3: CASSFGAGEQFF
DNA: TGTGCCAGCAGCTTCGGTGCGGGTGAGCAGTTCTTC

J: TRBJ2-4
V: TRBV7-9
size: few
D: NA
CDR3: CASSSTKAKNIQYF
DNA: TGTGCCAGCAGCTCGACTAAGGCCAAAAACATTCAGTACTTC

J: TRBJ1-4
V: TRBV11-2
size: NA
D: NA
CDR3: CASSPMRGNEKLFF
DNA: TGTGCCAGCAGCCCCATGAGGGGGAATGAAAAACTGTTTTTT

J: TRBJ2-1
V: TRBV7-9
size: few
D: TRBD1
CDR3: CASSQMTGGHEQFF
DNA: TGTGCCAGCAGCCAAATGACAGGGGGACATGAGCAGTTCTTC

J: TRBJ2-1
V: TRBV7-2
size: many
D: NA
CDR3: CASSPGGGGLYNEQFF
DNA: TGTGCCAGCAGCCCAGGAGGGGGAGGGTTGTACAATGAGCAGTTCTTC

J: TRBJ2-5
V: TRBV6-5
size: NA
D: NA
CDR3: CASSQEETQYF
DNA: TGTGCCAGCAGTCAGGAGGAGACCCAGTACTTC

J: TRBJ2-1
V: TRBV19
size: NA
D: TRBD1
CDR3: CASRNRGHESYNEQFF
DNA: TGTGCCAGTAGAAACAGGGGGCATGAGTCCTACAATGAGCAGTTCTTC

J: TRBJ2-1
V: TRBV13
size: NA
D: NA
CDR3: CASSLGGLEVQNEQFF
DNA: TGTGCCAGCAGCTTAGGGGGGCTAGAAGTACAGAATGAGCAGTTCTTC

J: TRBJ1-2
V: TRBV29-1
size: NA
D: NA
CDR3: CSVELDRAYGYTF
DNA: TGCAGCGTTGAATTGGACCGAGCCTATGGCTACACCTTC

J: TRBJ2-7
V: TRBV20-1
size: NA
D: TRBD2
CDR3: CSARVRTSGSYEQYF
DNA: TGCAGTGCTAGGGTTAGGACTAGCGGGTCCTACGAGCAGTACTTC

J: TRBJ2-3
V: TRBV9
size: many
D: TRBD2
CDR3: CASSASWTSGGVTDTQYF
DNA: TGTGCCAGCAGCGCCTCCTGGACTAGCGGGGGAGTCACAGATACGCAGTATTTT

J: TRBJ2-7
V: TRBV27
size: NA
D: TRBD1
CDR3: CASSWTGAYEQYF
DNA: TGTGCCAGCAGTTGGACAGGGGCGTACGAGCAGTACTTC

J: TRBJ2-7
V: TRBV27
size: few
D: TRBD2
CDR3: CASSPGLVKAYEQYF
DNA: TGTGCCAGCAGTCCAGGACTAGTGAAAGCCTACGAGCAGTACTTC

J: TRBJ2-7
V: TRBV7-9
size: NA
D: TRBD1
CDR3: CASTGVDRGLGEQYF
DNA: TGTGCCAGCACCGGGGTGGACAGGGGGCTGGGGGAGCAGTACTTC

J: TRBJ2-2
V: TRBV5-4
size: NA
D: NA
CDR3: CASSLDPQGTTGELFF
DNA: TGTGCCAGCAGCTTGGACCCTCAGGGAACCACCGGGGAGCTGTTTTTT

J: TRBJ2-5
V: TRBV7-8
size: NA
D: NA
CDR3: CASSLAASAETQCF
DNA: TGTGCCAGCAGCTTAGCAGCTAGCGCTGAGACCCAGTGCTTC

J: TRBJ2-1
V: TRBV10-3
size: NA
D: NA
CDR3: CAIADSPYNEQFF
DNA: TGTGCCATCGCTGACTCTCCCTACAATGAGCAGTTCTTC

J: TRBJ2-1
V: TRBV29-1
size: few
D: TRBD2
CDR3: CSVRGGSYNEQFF
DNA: TGCAGCGTTCGGGGGGGCTCCTACAATGAGCAGTTCTTC

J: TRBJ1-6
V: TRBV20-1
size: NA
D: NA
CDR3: CSAGEVSPYNSPLHF
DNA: TGCAGTGCTGGAGAGGTCAGCCCCTATAATTCACCCCTCCACTTT

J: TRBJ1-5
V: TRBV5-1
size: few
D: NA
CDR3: CASSLDGGAQPQHF
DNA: TGCGCCAGCAGCTTGGACGGGGGCGCGCAGCCCCAGCATTTT

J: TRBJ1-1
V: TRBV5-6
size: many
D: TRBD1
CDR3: CASSIRGYYTEAFF
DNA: TGTGCCAGCAGCATCAGGGGGTATTACACTGAAGCTTTCTTT

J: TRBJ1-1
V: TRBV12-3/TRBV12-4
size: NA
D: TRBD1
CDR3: CASSLEGVGQGFWGTEAFF
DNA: TGTGCCAGCAGTTTAGAGGGGGTGGGACAGGGATTTTGGGGCACTGAAGCTTTCTTT

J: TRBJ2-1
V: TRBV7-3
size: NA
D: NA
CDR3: CASSLEHNEQFF
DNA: TGTGCCAGCAGCCTCGAGCACAATGAGCAGTTCTTC

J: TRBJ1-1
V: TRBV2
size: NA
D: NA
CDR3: CASSEETPNTEAFF
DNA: TGTGCCAGCAGCGAAGAAACACCGAACACTGAAGCTTTCTTT

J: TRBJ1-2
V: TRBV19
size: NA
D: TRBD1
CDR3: CASSLSAGTGLGYTF
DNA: TGTGCCAGTAGTTTATCTGCCGGGACAGGGCTTGGCTACACCTTC

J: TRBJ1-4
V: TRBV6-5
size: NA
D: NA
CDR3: CASSYSIGEKLFF
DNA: TGTGCCAGCAGTTACTCGATCGGCGAAAAACTGTTTTTT